Described below is a single T cell receptor (beta chain) sequence and its context. Its antigen is unknown. The data stem from a study of OX40 agonist ivuxolimab in advanced cancers. Study-wide background: Ivuxolimab is a fully human IgG2 antibody that activates OX40 (CD134). Past anti-PD-1, anti-PD-L1 or anti-CTLA-4 therapy was accepted, and 40% to 50% had received some. General observations from the study: Some nonresponders additionally presented with little normalized T-cell clonal expansion.

Generated by immunoSEQ multiplex PCR, the TCRdb table keeps only in-frame clones and is missing some. The sample lists 62,000 or so clones, 84% occurring once. V was shortened by 0 bases and J by 3 bases, with 9 bases between the two germline ends. Germline CDR1 and CDR2: GTSNPN and SVGIG (reference sequence). The CDR3 extends over 13 amino acids. The chain combines TRBV30 with TRBJ2-7; D gene unclear. The material sequenced was CD4+ or CD8+ T cells sorted from blood, taken in a trial of the OX40 agonist ivuxolimab. The receptor was derived from an adult with an advanced solid tumor such as melanoma, head and neck, liver or kidney cancer. The CDR3 reads CAWSVRLYYEQYF. CDR3 coding DNA: TGTGCCTGGAGTGTACGGCTTTACTACGAGCAGTACTTC.